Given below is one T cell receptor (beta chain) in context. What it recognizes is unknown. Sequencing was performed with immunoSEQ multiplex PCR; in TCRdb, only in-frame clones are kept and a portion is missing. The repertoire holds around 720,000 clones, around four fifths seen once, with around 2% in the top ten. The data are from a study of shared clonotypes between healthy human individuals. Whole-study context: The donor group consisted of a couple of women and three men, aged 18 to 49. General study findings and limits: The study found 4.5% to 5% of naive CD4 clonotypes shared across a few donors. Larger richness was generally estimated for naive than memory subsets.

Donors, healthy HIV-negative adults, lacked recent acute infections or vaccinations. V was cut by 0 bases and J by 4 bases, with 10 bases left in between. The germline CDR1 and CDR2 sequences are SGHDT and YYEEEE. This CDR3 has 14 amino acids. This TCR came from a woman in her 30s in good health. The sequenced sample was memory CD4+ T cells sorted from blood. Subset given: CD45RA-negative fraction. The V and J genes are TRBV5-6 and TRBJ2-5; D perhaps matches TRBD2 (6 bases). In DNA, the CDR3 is TGTGCCAGCAGCTTGGTGGGAGGTTCAGAGACCCAGTACTTC. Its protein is CASSLVGGSETQYF.